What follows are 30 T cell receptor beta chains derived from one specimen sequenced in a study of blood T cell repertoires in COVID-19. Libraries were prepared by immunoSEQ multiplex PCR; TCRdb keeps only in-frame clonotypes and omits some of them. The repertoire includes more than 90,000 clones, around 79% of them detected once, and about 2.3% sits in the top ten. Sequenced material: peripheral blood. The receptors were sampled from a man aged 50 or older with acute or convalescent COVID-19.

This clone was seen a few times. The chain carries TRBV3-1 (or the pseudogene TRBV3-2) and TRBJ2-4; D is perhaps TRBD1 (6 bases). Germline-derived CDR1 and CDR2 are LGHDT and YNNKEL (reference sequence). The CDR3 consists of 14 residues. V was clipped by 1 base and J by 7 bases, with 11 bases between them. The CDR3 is CASSQAGEWNIQYF. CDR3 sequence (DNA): TGTGCCAGCAGCCAAGCAGGGGAGTGGAACATTCAGTACTTC.

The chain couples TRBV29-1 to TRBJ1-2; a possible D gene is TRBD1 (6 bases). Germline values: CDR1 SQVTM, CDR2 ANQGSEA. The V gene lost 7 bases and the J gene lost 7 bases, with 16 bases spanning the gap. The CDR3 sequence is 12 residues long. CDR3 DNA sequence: TGCAGCGGAGAGTCCATAGGGGGTGGCTACACCTTC. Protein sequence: CSGESIGGGYTF.

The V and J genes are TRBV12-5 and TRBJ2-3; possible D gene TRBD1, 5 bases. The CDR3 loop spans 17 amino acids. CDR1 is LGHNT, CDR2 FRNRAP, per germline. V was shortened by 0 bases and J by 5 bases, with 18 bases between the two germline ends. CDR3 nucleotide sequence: TGTGCTAGTGGTTTGGTACAAGGGGCCCCTGAGGTAGATACGCAGTATTTT. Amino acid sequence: CASGLVQGAPEVDTQYF.

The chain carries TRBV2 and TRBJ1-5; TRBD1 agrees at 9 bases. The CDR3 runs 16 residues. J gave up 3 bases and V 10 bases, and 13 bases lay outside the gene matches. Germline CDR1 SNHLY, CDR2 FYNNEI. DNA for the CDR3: TGTGCCATCGATTCAACAGGGGGCGTCGTCAATCAGCCCCAGCATTTT. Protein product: CAIDSTGGVVNQPQHF.

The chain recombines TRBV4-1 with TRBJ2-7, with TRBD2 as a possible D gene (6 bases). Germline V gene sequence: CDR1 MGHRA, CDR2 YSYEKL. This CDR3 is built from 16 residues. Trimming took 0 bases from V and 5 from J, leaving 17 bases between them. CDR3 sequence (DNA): TGCGCCAGCAGCCAAGAAGGAGAGCTAGCGCCCGACGAGCAGTACTTC. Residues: CASSQEGELAPDEQYF.

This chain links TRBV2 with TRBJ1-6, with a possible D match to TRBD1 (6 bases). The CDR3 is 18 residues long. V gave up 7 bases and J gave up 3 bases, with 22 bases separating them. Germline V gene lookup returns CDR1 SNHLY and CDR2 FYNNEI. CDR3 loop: CASNNREGPGLYNSPLHF. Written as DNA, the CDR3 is TGTGCCAGCAATAACAGGGAAGGGCCCGGACTCTATAATTCACCCCTCCACTTT.

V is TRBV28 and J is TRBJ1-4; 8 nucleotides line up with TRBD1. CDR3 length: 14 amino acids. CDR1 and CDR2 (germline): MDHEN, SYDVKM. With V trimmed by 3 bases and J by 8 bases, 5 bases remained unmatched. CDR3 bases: TGTGCCAGCAGTTTCGGGACAGGAGGGGAAAAACTGTTTTTT. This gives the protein CASSFGTGGEKLFF.

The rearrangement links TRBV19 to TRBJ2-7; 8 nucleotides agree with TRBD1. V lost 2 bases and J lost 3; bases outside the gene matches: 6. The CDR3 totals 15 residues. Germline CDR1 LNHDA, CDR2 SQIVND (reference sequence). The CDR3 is CASSILLDRGYEQYF. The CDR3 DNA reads TGTGCCAGTAGTATATTGCTCGACAGGGGCTACGAGCAGTACTTC.

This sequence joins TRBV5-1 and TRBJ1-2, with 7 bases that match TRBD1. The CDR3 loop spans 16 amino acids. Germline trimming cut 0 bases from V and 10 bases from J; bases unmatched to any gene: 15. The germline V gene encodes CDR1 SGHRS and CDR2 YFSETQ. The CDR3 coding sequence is TGCGCCAGCAGCTTGGCACTAGGGAACAGGGGCCGGGACTACACCTTC. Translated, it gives CASSLALGNRGRDYTF. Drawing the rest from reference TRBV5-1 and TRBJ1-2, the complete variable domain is KAGVTQTPRYLIKTRGQQVTLSCSPISGHRSVSWYQQTPGQGLQFLFEYFSETQRNKGNFPGRFSGRQFSNSRSEMNVSTLELGDSALYLCASSLALGNRGRDYTFGSGTRLTVV.

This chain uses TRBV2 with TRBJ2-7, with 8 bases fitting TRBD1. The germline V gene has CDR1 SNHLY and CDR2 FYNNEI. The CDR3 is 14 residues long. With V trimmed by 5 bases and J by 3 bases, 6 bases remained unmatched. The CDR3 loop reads CASSRTGFVYEQYF. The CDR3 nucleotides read TGTGCCAGCAGTAGGACAGGGTTCGTCTACGAGCAGTACTTC.

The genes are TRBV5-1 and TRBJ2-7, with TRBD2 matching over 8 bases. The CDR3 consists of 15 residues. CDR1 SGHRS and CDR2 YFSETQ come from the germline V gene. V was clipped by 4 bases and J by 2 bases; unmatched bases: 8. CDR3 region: CASSPGVAGPYEQYF. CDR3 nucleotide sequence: TGCGCCAGCAGCCCCGGGGTAGCGGGACCCTACGAGCAGTACTTC.

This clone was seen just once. CDR3 nucleotides: TGTGCCAGCAGCTTAGCGTTGGGGGCCGGCATTCAGTACTTC. Protein: CASSLALGAGIQYF. The genes are TRBV7-9 and TRBJ2-4, with D perhaps matching TRBD1 (6 bases). CDR1 is SEHNR and CDR2 is FQNEAQ in the germline V gene (reference sequence). Trimming pared 0 bases from V and 9 bases from J, leaving 12 bases between. This CDR3 contains 14 residues.

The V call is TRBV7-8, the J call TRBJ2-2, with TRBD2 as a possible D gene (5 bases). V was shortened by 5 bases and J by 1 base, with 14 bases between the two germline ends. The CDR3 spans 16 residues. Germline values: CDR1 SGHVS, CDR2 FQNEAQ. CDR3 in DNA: TGTGCCAGCAGCCCTGCTCGGCGGGTGAACACCGGGGAGCTGTTTTTT. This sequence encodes CASSPARRVNTGELFF.

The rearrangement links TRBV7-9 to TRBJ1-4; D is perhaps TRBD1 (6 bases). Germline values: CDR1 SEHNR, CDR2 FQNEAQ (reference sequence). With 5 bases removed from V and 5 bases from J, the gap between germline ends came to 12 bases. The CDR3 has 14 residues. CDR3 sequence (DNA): TGTGCCAGCAGCCCGGGACATCTGAATGAAAAACTGTTTTTT. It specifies CASSPGHLNEKLFF.

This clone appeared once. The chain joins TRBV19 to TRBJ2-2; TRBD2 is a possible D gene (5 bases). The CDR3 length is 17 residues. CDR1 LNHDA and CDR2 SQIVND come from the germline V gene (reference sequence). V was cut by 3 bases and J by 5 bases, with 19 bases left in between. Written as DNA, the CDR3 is TGTGCCAGTAGTATTCGGAGCGTTGGAAGCGGAACCGGGGAGCTGTTTTTT. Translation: CASSIRSVGSGTGELFF.

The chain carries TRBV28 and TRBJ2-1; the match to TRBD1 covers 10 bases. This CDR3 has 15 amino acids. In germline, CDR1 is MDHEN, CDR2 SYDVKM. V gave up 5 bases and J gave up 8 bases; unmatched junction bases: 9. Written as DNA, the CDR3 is TGTGCCAGCAGTAGACCGGGACAGGGGTTGTATGAGCAGTTCTTC. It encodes CASSRPGQGLYEQFF.

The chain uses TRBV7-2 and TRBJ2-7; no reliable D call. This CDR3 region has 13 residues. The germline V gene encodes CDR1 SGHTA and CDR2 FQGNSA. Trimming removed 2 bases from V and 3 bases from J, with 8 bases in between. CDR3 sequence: CASSLTANYEQYF. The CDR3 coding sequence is TGTGCCAGCAGCTTAACAGCCAACTACGAGCAGTACTTC.

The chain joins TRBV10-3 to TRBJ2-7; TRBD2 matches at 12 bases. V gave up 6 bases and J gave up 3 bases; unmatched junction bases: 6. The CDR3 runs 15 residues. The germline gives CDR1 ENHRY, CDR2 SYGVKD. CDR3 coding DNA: TGTGCCATCAGATCCCCGACTAGCGGGGGCTACGAGCAGTACTTC. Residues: CAIRSPTSGGYEQYF.

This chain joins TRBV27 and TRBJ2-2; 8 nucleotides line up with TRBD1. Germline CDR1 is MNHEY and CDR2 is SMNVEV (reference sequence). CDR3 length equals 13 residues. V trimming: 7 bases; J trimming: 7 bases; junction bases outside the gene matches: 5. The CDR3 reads CASTGQGNGELFF. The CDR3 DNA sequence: TGTGCCAGCACTGGACAGGGTAACGGGGAGCTGTTTTTT.

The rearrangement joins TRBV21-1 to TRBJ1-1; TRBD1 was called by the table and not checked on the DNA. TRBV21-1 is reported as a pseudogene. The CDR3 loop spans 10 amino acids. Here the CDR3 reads CARRGFGAFF. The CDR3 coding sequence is TGTGCCAGAAGGGGGTTCGGAGCTTTCTTT.

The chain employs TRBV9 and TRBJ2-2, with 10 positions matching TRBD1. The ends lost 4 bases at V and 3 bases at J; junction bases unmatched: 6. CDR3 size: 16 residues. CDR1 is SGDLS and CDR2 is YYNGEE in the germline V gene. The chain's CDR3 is CASSTRQGADTGELFF. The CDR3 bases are TGTGCCAGCAGCACTAGACAGGGGGCGGACACCGGGGAGCTGTTTTTT.

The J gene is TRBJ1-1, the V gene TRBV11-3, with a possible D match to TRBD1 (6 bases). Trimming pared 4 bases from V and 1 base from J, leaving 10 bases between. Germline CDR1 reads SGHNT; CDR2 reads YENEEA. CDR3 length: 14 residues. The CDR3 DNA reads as TGTGCCAGCAGCTCGGGACATAAGAACACTGAAGCTTTCTTT. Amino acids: CASSSGHKNTEAFF.

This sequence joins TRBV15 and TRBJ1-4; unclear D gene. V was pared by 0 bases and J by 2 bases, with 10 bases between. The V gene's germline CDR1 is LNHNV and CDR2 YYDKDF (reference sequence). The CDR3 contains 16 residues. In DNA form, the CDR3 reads TGTGCCACCAGCAGAGATATCGGCGGGACTAATGAAAAACTGTTTTTT. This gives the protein CATSRDIGGTNEKLFF.

The CDR3: CASSPIGTSGENEQFF. DNA of the CDR3: TGTGCCAGCAGTCCCATAGGGACTAGCGGAGAAAATGAGCAGTTCTTC. V and J are TRBV28 and TRBJ2-1, with 11 bases matching TRBD2. V shed 5 bases, J shed 7 bases, and the junction held 10 bases outside the gene matches. The CDR3 totals 16 residues. CDR1 is MDHEN and CDR2 is SYDVKM in the germline V gene. Based on the CDR3 plus reference TRBV28 and TRBJ2-1, the full variable domain is DVKVTQSSRYLVKRTGEKVFLECVQDMDHENMFWYRQDPGLGLRLIYFSYDVKMKEKGDIPEGYSVSREKKERFSLILESASTNQTSMYLCASSPIGTSGENEQFFGPGTRLTVL.

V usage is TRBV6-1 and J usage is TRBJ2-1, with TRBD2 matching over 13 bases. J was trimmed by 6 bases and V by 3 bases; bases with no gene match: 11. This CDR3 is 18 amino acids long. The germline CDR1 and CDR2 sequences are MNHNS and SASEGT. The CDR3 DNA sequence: TGTGCCAGCAGTGATAGACTAGCGGGGGGTCCCCGGGGCAATGAGCAGTTCTTC. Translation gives CASSDRLAGGPRGNEQFF.

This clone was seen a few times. CDR3 nucleotides: TGTGCCAGCAGCTCGGGACAGGGTAGCACCATATATTTT. This sequence encodes CASSSGQGSTIYF. This rearrangement joins TRBV7-3 to TRBJ1-3, with TRBD1 matching 9 bases. The CDR3 is 13 amino acids. With 4 bases clipped from V and 9 bases from J, the junction kept 4 bases outside the gene matches. In germline, CDR1 is SGHTA, CDR2 FQGTGA.

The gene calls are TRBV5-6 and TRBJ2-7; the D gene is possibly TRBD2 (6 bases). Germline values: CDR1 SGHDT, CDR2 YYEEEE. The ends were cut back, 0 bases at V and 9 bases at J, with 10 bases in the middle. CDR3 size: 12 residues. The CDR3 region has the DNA TGTGCCAGCAGCTTGGGGGGGACTGTGCAGTACTTC. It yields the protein CASSLGGTVQYF.

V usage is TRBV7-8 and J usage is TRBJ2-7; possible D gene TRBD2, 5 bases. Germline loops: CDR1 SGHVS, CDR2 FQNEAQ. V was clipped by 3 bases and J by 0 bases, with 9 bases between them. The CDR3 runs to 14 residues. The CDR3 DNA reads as TGTGCCAGCAGCTTTGGCGGGCCCTCCTACGAGCAGTACTTC. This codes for CASSFGGPSYEQYF.

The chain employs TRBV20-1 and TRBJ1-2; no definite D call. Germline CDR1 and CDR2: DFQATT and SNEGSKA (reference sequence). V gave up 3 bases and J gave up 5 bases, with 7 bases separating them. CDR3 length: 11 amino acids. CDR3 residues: CSARAGYGYTF. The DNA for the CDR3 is TGCAGTGCTAGGGCGGGGTATGGCTACACCTTC.

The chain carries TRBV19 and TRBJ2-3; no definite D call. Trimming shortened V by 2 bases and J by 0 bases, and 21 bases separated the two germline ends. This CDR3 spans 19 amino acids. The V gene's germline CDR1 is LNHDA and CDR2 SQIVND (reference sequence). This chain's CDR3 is CASSIQKFVDITSTDTQYF. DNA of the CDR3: TGTGCCAGTAGTATACAAAAATTCGTAGACATTACTAGCACAGATACGCAGTATTTT.